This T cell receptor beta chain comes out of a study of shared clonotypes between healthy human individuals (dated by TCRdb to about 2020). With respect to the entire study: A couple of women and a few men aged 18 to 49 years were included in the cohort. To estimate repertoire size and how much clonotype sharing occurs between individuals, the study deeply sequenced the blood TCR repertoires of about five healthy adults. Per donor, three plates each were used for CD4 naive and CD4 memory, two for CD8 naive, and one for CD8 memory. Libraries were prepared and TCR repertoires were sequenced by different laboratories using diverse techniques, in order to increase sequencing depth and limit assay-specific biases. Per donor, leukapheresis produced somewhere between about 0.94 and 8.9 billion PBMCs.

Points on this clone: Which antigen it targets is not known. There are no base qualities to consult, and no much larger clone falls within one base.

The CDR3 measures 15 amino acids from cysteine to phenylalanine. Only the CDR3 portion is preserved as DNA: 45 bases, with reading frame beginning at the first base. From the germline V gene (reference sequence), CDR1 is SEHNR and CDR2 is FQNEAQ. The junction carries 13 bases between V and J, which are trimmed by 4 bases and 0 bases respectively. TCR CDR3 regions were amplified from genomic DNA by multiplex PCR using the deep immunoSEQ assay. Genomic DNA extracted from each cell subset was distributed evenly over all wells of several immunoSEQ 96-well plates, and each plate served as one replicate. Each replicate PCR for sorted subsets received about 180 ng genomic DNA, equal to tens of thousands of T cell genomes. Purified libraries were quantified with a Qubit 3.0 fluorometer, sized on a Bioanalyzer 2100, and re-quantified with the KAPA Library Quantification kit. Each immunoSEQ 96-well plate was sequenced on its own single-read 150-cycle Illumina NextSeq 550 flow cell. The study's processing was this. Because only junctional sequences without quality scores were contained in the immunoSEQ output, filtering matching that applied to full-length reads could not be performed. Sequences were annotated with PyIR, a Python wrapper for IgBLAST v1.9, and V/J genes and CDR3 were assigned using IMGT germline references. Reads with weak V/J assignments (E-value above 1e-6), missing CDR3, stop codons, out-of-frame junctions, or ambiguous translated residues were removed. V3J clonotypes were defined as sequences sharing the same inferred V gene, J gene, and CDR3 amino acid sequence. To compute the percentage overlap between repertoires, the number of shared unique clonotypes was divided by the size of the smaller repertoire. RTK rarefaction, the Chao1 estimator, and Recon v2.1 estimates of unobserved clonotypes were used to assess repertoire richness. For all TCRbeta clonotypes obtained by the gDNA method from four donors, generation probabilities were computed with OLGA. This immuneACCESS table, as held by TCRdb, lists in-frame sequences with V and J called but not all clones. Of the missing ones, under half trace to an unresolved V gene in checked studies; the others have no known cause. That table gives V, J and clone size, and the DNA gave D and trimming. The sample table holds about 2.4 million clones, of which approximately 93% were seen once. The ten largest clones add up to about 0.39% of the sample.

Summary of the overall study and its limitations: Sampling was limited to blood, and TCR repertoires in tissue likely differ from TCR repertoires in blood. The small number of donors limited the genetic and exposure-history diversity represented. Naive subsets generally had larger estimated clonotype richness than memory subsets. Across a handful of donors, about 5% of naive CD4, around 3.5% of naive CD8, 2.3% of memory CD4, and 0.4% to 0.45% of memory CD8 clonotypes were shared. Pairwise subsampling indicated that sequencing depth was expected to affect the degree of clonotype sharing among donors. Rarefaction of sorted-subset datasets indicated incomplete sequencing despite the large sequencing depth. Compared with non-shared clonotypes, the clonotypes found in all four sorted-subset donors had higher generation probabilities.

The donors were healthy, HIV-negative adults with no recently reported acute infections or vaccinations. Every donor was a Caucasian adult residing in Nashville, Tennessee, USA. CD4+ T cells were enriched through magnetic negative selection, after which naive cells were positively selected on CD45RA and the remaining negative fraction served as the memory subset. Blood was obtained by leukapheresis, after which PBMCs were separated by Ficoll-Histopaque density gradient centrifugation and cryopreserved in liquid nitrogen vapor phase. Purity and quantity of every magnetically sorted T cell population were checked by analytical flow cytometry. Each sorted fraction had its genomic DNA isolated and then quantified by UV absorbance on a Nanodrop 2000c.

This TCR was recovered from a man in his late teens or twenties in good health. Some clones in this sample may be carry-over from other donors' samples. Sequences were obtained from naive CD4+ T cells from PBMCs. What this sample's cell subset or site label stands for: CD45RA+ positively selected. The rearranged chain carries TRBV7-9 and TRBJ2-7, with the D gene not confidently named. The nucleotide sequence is TGTGCCAGCAGCTCCCGCACGGTGAACTCCTACGAGCAGTACTTC. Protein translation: CASSSRTVNSYEQYF.